The clone carrying this T cell receptor beta chain was recorded only once. The sample comes from a study of T cell responses to AZD1222 COVID-19 vaccine. Sequencing used immunoSEQ multiplex PCR; TCRdb keeps in-frame clones, though not all of them. Of roughly 200,000 clones listed, more than 85% are singletons. V was cut by 0 bases and J by 5 bases, with 11 bases left in between. This CDR3 has 15 residues. The germline V gene encodes CDR1 LGHNA and CDR2 YSLEER. The sequence was obtained from an adult in good health. The genes are TRBV4-3 and TRBJ1-5; D remains ambiguous. Here the sequenced sample was peripheral blood, taken on day 0 of MenACWY control vaccination. The CDR3 nucleotides read TGCGCCAGCAGCCAAGATCTCATGGGTTATCAGCCCCAGCATTTT. This gives the protein CASSQDLMGYQPQHF.